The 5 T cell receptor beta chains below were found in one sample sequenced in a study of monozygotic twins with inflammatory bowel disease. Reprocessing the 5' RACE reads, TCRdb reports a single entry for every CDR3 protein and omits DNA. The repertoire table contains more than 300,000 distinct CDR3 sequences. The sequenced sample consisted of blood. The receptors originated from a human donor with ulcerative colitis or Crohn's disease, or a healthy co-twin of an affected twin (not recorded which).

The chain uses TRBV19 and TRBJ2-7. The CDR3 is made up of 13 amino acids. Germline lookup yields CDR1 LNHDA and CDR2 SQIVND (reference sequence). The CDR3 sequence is CASSMDGGAEQYF.

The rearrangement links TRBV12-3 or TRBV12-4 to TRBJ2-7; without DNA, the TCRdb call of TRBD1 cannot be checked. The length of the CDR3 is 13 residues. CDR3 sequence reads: CASSPGVSYEQYF.

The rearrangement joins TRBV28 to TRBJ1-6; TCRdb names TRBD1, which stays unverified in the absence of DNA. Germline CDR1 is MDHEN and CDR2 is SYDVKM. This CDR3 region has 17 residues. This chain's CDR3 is CASTVRTGVIYNSPLHF.

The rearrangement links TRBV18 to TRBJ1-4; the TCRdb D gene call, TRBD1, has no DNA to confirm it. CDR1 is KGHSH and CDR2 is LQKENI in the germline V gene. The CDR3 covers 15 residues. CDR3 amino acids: CASSPLSGVAVKLFF.

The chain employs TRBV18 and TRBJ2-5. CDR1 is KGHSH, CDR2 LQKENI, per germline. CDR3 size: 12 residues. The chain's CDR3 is CASSPLGETQYF.